This T cell receptor (beta chain) was captured in a study of cytomegalovirus exposure and HLA in healthy donors. Study summary: Assignment to the Caucasian-associated ancestry cluster applied to approximately 79% of the roughly 410 genotyped donors. Study-level findings and limits: Earlier results showed most TCR beta V segments being productive about 90% or about 30% of the time. A missense DCLRE1C variant was associated with V- and J-gene trimming of TCR beta chains in a later analysis, and an independent cohort replicated the association. There were three CMV-associated chains whose specificity for CMV antigens was confirmed in vitro.

It was with 60 Vbeta and 13 Jbeta primers that the PCR ran. TCRdb keeps only in-frame clones here, not all; method: immunoSEQ multiplex PCR. The table lists under 150,000 clones, roughly 80% of them singletons, with roughly 4.2% in the top ten. Comments on this clone: Antigen specificity is unknown. Other DNA sequences from this sample encode an identical CDR3 as well.

Germline V gene lookup returns CDR1 SNHLY and CDR2 FYNNEI. V lost 6 bases and J lost 5; bases outside the gene matches: 3. The CDR3 has 13 amino acids. The rearrangement links TRBV2 to TRBJ1-5; TRBD1 aligns across 8 bases. The sequenced material came from PBMCs. This clonotype was sampled from a man aged 35 to 55 in good health and CMV-seropositive. The CDR3 is CASRGQGYQPQHF. CDR3 sequence (DNA): TGTGCCAGCAGAGGACAGGGCTATCAGCCCCAGCATTTT. Variable domain in full (rest from reference TRBV2 and TRBJ1-5): EPEVTQTPSHQVTQMGQEVILRCVPISNHLYFYWYRQILGQKVEFLVSFYNNEISEKSEIFDDQFSVERPDGSNFTLKIRSTKLEDSAMYFCASRGQGYQPQHFGDGTRLSIL.